The 7 T cell receptor beta chains given below trace back to one sample, sequenced in a study of CD8 T cells in ankylosing spondylitis. Notes on the study in general: Typical of ankylosing spondylitis blood, it appeared, was a TCR beta motif of 7 or 8 highly homologous variants.

TCRdb ran MiXCR on the 5' RACE reads and lists one entry per CDR3 protein. This table holds around 440,000 distinct CDR3 sequences, under 20% found once. These TCRs are of unknown antigen specificity. Source material: blood, either unsorted or a sorted T cell fraction (not recorded which). The receptors were sampled from a male donor with ankylosing spondylitis.

This clonotype came up a few times. The V gene is TRBV28, the J gene TRBJ1-1; no firm D call. V dropped 7 bases and J dropped 6 bases, with 12 bases sitting between them. The CDR3 totals 12 residues. Germline V gives CDR1 MDHEN, CDR2 SYDVKM. The CDR3 DNA reads TGTGCCAGCAAGACTTGGGGAGCTGAAGCTTTCTTT. Translating gives CASKTWGAEAFF.

This clonotype showed up many times. This chain links TRBV7-2 with TRBJ2-1; 8 bases are shared with TRBD2. Looked up from germline, CDR1 is SGHTA and CDR2 is FQGNSA. Trimming took 5 bases from V and 6 from J; bases not matched to a gene: 12. The CDR3 runs to 16 residues. This CDR3 reads CASSRLAMGGRNEQFF. The CDR3 DNA reads TGTGCCAGCAGCCGACTAGCGATGGGGGGGCGCAATGAGCAGTTCTTC.

The chain combines TRBV6-1 with TRBJ2-1; 8 bases are a match to TRBD2. CDR1 and CDR2 from the germline V gene are MNHNS and SASEGT. The CDR3 covers 15 residues. The J segment lost 2 bases and the V segment lost 5 bases, leaving 5 bases of the junction unmatched. The CDR3 DNA follows: TGTGCCAGCAGTAGAGCGGGAGTGGCCTACAATGAGCAGTTCTTC. Translating gives CASSRAGVAYNEQFF.

This clonotype was seen many times. V and J are TRBV18 and TRBJ1-5; D is perhaps TRBD1 (5 bases). V lost 8 bases and J 6 bases, leaving 14 bases between the germline ends. The germline CDR1 and CDR2 sequences are KGHSH and LQKENI. CDR3 length: 13 residues. CDR3 residues: CASSPGEGQPQHF. The CDR3 nucleotides are TGTGCCAGCAGCCCGGGGGAGGGTCAGCCCCAGCATTTT.

This rearrangement joins TRBV4-2 to TRBJ1-3; TRBD1 might be the D (5 bases). The V gene lost 1 base and the J gene lost 2 bases, with 18 bases spanning the gap. This CDR3 has 18 amino acids. The V gene's germline CDR1 is LGHNA and CDR2 YNFKEQ. CDR3 bases: TGTGCCAGCAGCCAAGCCACGTCGGGTCAGGGCGCTGGAAACACCATATATTTT. It codes for CASSQATSGQGAGNTIYF.

The gene calls are TRBV4-1 and TRBJ2-3; 8 positions match TRBD1. In germline, CDR1 is MGHRA, CDR2 YSYEKL. The V gene end was trimmed by 5 bases and the J gene end by 2 bases; junction bases not matched to a gene: 9. This CDR3 is 16 amino acids long. As DNA, the CDR3 is TGCGCCAGCAGCGGAAGGACAGGGATTATCACAGATACGCAGTATTTT. Its protein product is CASSGRTGIITDTQYF.

At least ten counts were recorded for this clonotype. The chain links TRBV10-3 to TRBJ1-1; no definite D call. The CDR3 contains 8 residues. Trimming cost V 7 bases and J 6 bases, with 0 bases left between them. Germline V lookup: CDR1 ENHRY, CDR2 SYGVKD. CDR3 sequence reads: CAITEAFF. CDR3 nucleotides: TGTGCCATCACTGAAGCTTTCTTT.